Below, 13 T cell receptor beta chains from the same sample are listed, as sequenced in a study of cytomegalovirus exposure and HLA in healthy donors. Primers for the PCR totalled 60 Vbeta and 13 Jbeta. Using immunoSEQ multiplex PCR, the repertoire was profiled, and TCRdb retains in-frame clones only, with some absent. In the table there are 150,000 to 200,000 clones, about four fifths of which are singletons. Sequenced input: PBMCs. Every receptor here comes from a man aged 18 to 30 in good health and CMV-seronegative.

The genes are TRBV14 and TRBJ2-7; 9 bases match TRBD2. The germline V gene has CDR1 SGHDN and CDR2 FVKESK. This CDR3 region has 14 residues. With 4 bases clipped from V and 7 bases from J, the junction kept 8 bases outside the gene matches. The CDR3 region has the DNA TGTGCCAGCAGCCTGGCGGGGGGGCCGGGGGAGCAGTACTTC. This gives the protein CASSLAGGPGEQYF.

The CDR3 DNA is TGTGCCAGCAGCCAGAGGGGACAGCCGTTCTACGAGCAGTACTTC. Translation: CASSQRGQPFYEQYF. The chain employs TRBV7-9 and TRBJ2-7; 7 bases match TRBD1. The CDR3 totals 15 residues. Germline V gene lookup returns CDR1 SEHNR and CDR2 FQNEAQ (reference sequence). J gave up 3 bases and V 5 bases, and 10 bases lay outside the gene matches.

The chain recombines TRBV15 with TRBJ2-7; 11 nucleotides align to TRBD1. The CDR3 contains 15 residues. Losses at the gene ends were 1 base for V and 3 bases for J; bases not matched to a gene: 2. Germline lookup yields CDR1 LNHNV and CDR2 YYDKDF (reference sequence). This CDR3 is CATSRGTGGYYEQYF. The CDR3 nucleotides are TGTGCCACCAGCAGAGGGACAGGGGGCTACTACGAGCAGTACTTC.

This clone is a singleton in its sample. V gene TRBV7-6 combines with J gene TRBJ2-2, with 10 bases that match TRBD2. This CDR3 spans 18 amino acids. V trimming: 2 bases; J trimming: 2 bases; junction bases outside the gene matches: 8. The germline CDR1 and CDR2 sequences are SGHVS and FNYEAQ. Here the CDR3 reads CASSLFPLAGANTGELFF. As DNA, the CDR3 is TGTGCCAGCAGCTTATTCCCCCTAGCGGGGGCTAACACCGGGGAGCTGTTTTTT. Full variable domain (outside the CDR3, taken from reference TRBV7-6 and TRBJ2-2): GAGVSQSPRYKVTKRGQDVALRCDPISGHVSLYWYRQALGQGPEFLTYFNYEAQQDKSGLPNDRFSAERPEGSISTLTIQRTEQRDSAMYRCASSLFPLAGANTGELFFGEGSRLTVL.

The genes are TRBV5-1 and TRBJ2-1; D is perhaps TRBD2 (6 bases). The germline V gene encodes CDR1 SGHRS and CDR2 YFSETQ. Trimming removed 4 bases from V and 3 bases from J, with 14 bases in between. The CDR3 sequence is 15 residues long. CDR3 sequence: CASSPIAANYNEQFF. CDR3 sequence (DNA): TGCGCCAGCAGCCCTATAGCGGCCAACTACAATGAGCAGTTCTTC.

A word on this clone: Additional DNA sequences in this sample encode the identical CDR3. The rearrangement joins TRBV7-9 to TRBJ1-5; D is unclear. Germline V gene data show CDR1 as SEHNR and CDR2 as FQNEAQ (reference sequence). This CDR3 is built from 12 residues. With 1 base removed from V and 6 bases from J, the gap between germline ends came to 4 bases. For the CDR3, the DNA is TGTGCCAGCAGCTTAGGAGGTCAGCCCCAGCATTTT. It yields the protein CASSLGGQPQHF. The full variable domain, completed using reference TRBV7-9 and TRBJ1-5, is DTGVSQNPRHKITKRGQNVTFRCDPISEHNRLYWYRQTLGQGPEFLTYFQNEAQLEKSRLLSDRFSAERPKGSFSTLEIQRTEQGDSAMYLCASSLGGQPQHFGDGTRLSIL.

The sample holds a few counts of this clone. The rearrangement uses TRBV7-9 and TRBJ1-3; D is possibly TRBD1 (6 bases). Trimming took 3 bases from V and 3 from J, leaving 18 bases between them. The germline CDR1 and CDR2 sequences are SEHNR and FQNEAQ (reference sequence). The CDR3 runs to 17 residues. The CDR3 coding sequence is TGTGCCAGCAGCTTTACGGGGGGCGCGAGTAGTGGAAACACCATATATTTT. Its protein is CASSFTGGASSGNTIYF.

The rearrangement joins TRBV4-3 to TRBJ2-1; TRBD1 matches 8 bases. This CDR3 is built from 15 residues. J gave up 12 bases and V 3 bases, and 13 bases lay outside the gene matches. Germline loops: CDR1 LGHNA, CDR2 YSLEER. The CDR3, as DNA: TGCGCCAGCAGCCATGGACAGGGCCATTCAGGTGGGCAGTTCTTC. Amino acids: CASSHGQGHSGGQFF.

The chain carries TRBV6-1 and TRBJ2-5, with D tentatively TRBD2 (6 bases). The CDR3 covers 15 residues. CDR1 and CDR2 (germline): MNHNS, SASEGT. Trimming pared 1 base from V and 2 bases from J, leaving 11 bases between. The CDR3 DNA sequence: TGTGCCAGCAGTGAAGGACTCGGAGGGCAAGAGACCCAGTACTTC. It is translated as CASSEGLGGQETQYF.

V is TRBV18 and J is TRBJ1-2, with TRBD1 matching over 7 bases. CDR1 is KGHSH, CDR2 LQKENI, per germline. This CDR3 contains 14 residues. Unmatched junction bases numbered 9, after V lost 7 bases and J lost 4 bases. The CDR3 sequence is CASLGNRGSYGYTF. The DNA for the CDR3 is TGTGCCAGCTTAGGCAACAGGGGCTCCTATGGCTACACCTTC.

V usage is TRBV2 and J usage is TRBJ2-2; D call uncertain. Germline-derived CDR1 and CDR2 are SNHLY and FYNNEI. The CDR3 length is 16 residues. Trimming pared 7 bases from V and 1 base from J, leaving 16 bases between. This CDR3 reads CASTPGLSGNTGELFF. In nucleotides, the CDR3 is TGTGCCAGCACCCCCGGCTTGTCGGGGAACACCGGGGAGCTGTTTTTT. The variable domain in full, completed from reference TRBV2 and TRBJ2-2, reads EPEVTQTPSHQVTQMGQEVILRCVPISNHLYFYWYRQILGQKVEFLVSFYNNEISEKSEIFDDQFSVERPDGSNFTLKIRSTKLEDSAMYFCASTPGLSGNTGELFFGEGSRLTVL.

The CDR3 DNA follows: TGTGCCATCAGTGGGGCGGGGCAAGTTTTAACCTACGAGCAGTACTTC. Its protein product is CAISGAGQVLTYEQYF. The J gene is TRBJ2-5, the V gene TRBV10-3; TRBD2 is a possible D gene (6 bases). The last part of the DNA fits TRBJ2-7 better; the J call may be wrong. Germline V CDR1 and CDR2: ENHRY, SYGVKD. The CDR3 is made up of 16 amino acids.

The J gene is TRBJ2-5, the V gene TRBV25-1; 8 positions agree with TRBD1. The last part of the DNA fits TRBJ2-7 better; the J call may be wrong. The CDR3 consists of 14 residues. Germline V gives CDR1 MGHDK, CDR2 SYGVNS. The CDR3 loop reads CASSELTGAYEQYF. DNA of the CDR3: TGTGCCAGCAGTGAATTGACAGGGGCCTACGAGCAGTACTTC.